This T cell receptor beta chain was obtained from a study of human T cells and chemical hapten exposure. General study results and limits: No change in TCRs above 1 in 1000 frequency was produced by DPC sensitization.

How the authors handled the data: Sampled TCR counts reached a median of approximately 100,000 per sample, with values ranging from roughly 23,224 to 700,000. TCRdb re-called the RACE reads through MiXCR, storing one row per CDR3 protein. TCRdb's processing, not the study's, gives the V and J calls here. The sample records roughly 130,000 distinct CDR3 sequences, about 9.4% being singletons. This clonotype was observed many times. The antigen remains unidentified. Time point indicated: healthy volunteer bleed at 2 weeks. The total RNA was obtained from whole blood that was not fractionated. CDR1 DFQATT and CDR2 SNEGSKA come from the germline V gene (reference sequence). This CDR3 contains 15 residues. V was trimmed by 0 bases and J by 6 bases, leaving 17 bases between them.

The sequenced sample consisted of whole blood. The source is a male donor in good health. Some clones in this sample may be carry-over from other donors' samples. The chain is built from TRBV20-1 and TRBJ1-2; D ambiguous. CDR3 nucleotide sequence: TGCAGTGCTAGAGATGAAAGTAAAGGGTCGGATGGCTACACCTTC. It translates to CSARDESKGSDGYTF.